One sample yielded the 13 T cell receptor beta chains listed below, sequenced in a study of human T cells and chemical hapten exposure. Via MiXCR, TCRdb re-called the RACE reads, giving one row per CDR3 protein. This table has roughly 100,000 distinct CDR3 sequences, approximately 11% appearing once. Time point in this sample: patch test 1, 2 weeks after DPC sensitization. Sample treatment: therapeutic diphenylcyclopropenone sensitization with weekly scalp DPC. The material was whole blood, obtained in connection with sensitization to the hapten diphenylcyclopropenone (DPC). The receptor source for this set is a woman aged 40 to 49 with alopecia areata. Some clones in this sample may be carry-over from other donors' samples.

This clonotype was counted only a few times. The J gene is TRBJ2-3, the V gene TRBV10-3; TRBD2 matches at 7 bases. V was clipped by 6 bases and J by 6 bases; unmatched bases: 6. CDR3 size: 13 residues. CDR1 and CDR2 from the germline V gene are ENHRY and SYGVKD. CDR3 in amino acids: CAIRGGMGDTQYF. For the CDR3, the DNA is TGTGCCATCAGGGGAGGGATGGGGGATACGCAGTATTTT.

This clonotype was counted only a few times. This chain joins TRBV9 and TRBJ2-3; possibly TRBD1 for D (6 bases). The CDR3 totals 15 residues. V lost 4 bases and J 2 bases, leaving 14 bases between the germline ends. Germline CDR1 is SGDLS and CDR2 is YYNGEE. The CDR3 is CASSPRTDPTDTQYF. DNA of the CDR3: TGTGCCAGCAGCCCTCGGACAGACCCCACAGATACGCAGTATTTT.

The CDR3 sequence: CASSKQGGRNTGELFF. The CDR3, as DNA: TGTGCCAGCAGTAAACAGGGGGGAAGGAACACCGGGGAGCTGTTTTTT. The V gene is TRBV2, the J gene TRBJ2-2, with 8 bases aligning to TRBD1. Trimming removed 5 bases from V and 1 base from J; junction bases left unmatched: 6. Germline-derived CDR1 and CDR2 are SNHLY and FYNNEI. The CDR3 extends over 16 amino acids.

This clonotype occurred many times. This sequence joins TRBV28 and TRBJ1-2; 7 nucleotides line up with TRBD1. CDR3 length: 14 residues. CDR1 and CDR2 from the germline V gene are MDHEN and SYDVKM. After removal of 9 bases from V and 2 bases from J, the junction contained 9 bases not matched to a gene. DNA for the CDR3: TGTGCCAGTAAAACAGGGGTGGAGAACTATGGCTACACCTTC. This translates into CASKTGVENYGYTF.

This clonotype has a count of ten or more. The chain uses TRBV28 and TRBJ2-7; a possible D gene is TRBD2 (5 bases). CDR1 MDHEN and CDR2 SYDVKM come from the germline V gene. Trimming removed 3 bases at V and 0 bases at J, with 12 bases between. The CDR3 contains 15 residues. CDR3 in amino acids: CASSFRGLLSYEQYF. CDR3 DNA sequence: TGTGCCAGCAGTTTTCGAGGGTTACTCTCCTACGAGCAGTACTTC.

This clonotype was counted only a few times. This rearrangement joins TRBV18 to TRBJ2-5, with 12 bases fitting TRBD2. CDR3 length: 15 amino acids. Looked up from germline, CDR1 is KGHSH and CDR2 is LQKENI. J was trimmed by 4 bases and V by 4 bases; bases with no gene match: 4. CDR3 in amino acids: CASSQLAGGGETQYF. CDR3 DNA sequence: TGTGCCAGCTCACAACTAGCGGGAGGAGGAGAGACCCAGTACTTC.

The gene calls are TRBV5-4 and TRBJ1-1, with 8 bases matching TRBD1. CDR1 and CDR2 (germline): SGHNT, YYREEE (reference sequence). Losses at the gene ends were 6 bases for V and 3 bases for J; bases not matched to a gene: 13. There are 16 residues in the CDR3. CDR3 nucleotide sequence: TGTGCCAGCAAGCGCCAGGGGGCGGTAAGGGACACTGAAGCTTTCTTT. Its translation is CASKRQGAVRDTEAFF.

This clonotype appeared a few times. The rearrangement uses TRBV18 and TRBJ2-3; 11 bases map to TRBD1. The CDR3 runs to 16 residues. Trimming at V came to 2 bases and at J to 4 bases, leaving 5 bases not matched to a gene. Germline values: CDR1 KGHSH, CDR2 LQKENI. DNA for the CDR3: TGTGCCAGCTCACCAAACCAGGGACAGGGGGCAGATACGCAGTATTTT. Translating gives CASSPNQGQGADTQYF.

This chain links TRBV18 with TRBJ2-5; D unclear. The V and J ends lost 2 bases and 3 bases respectively, with 1 base between them. Germline-derived CDR1 and CDR2 are KGHSH and LQKENI. This CDR3 comprises 11 residues. The CDR3 DNA reads TGTGCCAGCTCACCAGAAGAGACCCAGTACTTC. Translated, it gives CASSPEETQYF.

This clonotype was counted only a few times. The rearrangement links TRBV29-1 to TRBJ1-2; D not certain. This CDR3 region has 10 residues. Looked up from germline, CDR1 is SQVTM and CDR2 is ANQGSEA. V lost 3 bases and J 6 bases, leaving 5 bases between the germline ends. The DNA of the CDR3 is TGCAGCGTTGACCAAAATGGCTACACCTTC. Residues: CSVDQNGYTF.

This clonotype was seen at least ten times. The chain employs TRBV9 and TRBJ1-3; no firm D call. The CDR3 has 16 residues. Per the germline V gene, CDR1 is SGDLS and CDR2 is YYNGEE. Trimming left V 0 bases short and J 0 bases short, with 10 bases between. CDR3 residues: CASSVEGGPSGNTIYF. The CDR3 nucleotides are TGTGCCAGCAGCGTAGAAGGCGGTCCCTCTGGAAACACCATATATTTT. The full variable domain, with the rest looked up from reference TRBV9 and TRBJ1-3, is DSGVTQTPKHLITATGQRVTLRCSPRSGDLSVYWYQQSLDQGLQFLIQYYNGEERAKGNILERFSAQQFPDLHSELNLSSLELGDSALYFCASSVEGGPSGNTIYFGEGSWLTVV.

This clonotype was counted between two and nine times. This chain uses TRBV5-5 with TRBJ1-1; 8 bases are shared with TRBD1. This CDR3 contains 15 residues. Per the germline V gene, CDR1 is SGHKS and CDR2 is YYEKEE (reference sequence). Trimming cost V 4 bases and J 4 bases; bases outside gene matches: 9. The DNA for the CDR3 is TGTGCCAGCAGCCTGACCCCCACAGGGGGCACTGAAGCTTTCTTT. Amino acids: CASSLTPTGGTEAFF.

This clonotype was seen ten or more times. This chain uses TRBV29-1 with TRBJ2-3; D is tentatively TRBD1 or TRBD2 (5 bases each). The CDR3 consists of 15 residues. Germline CDR1 reads SQVTM; CDR2 reads ANQGSEA. Trimming left V 4 bases short and J 0 bases short, with 14 bases between. The CDR3 protein is CSVGESGASTDTQYF. The CDR3 DNA reads TGCAGCGTTGGGGAGTCTGGGGCCAGCACAGATACGCAGTATTTT.